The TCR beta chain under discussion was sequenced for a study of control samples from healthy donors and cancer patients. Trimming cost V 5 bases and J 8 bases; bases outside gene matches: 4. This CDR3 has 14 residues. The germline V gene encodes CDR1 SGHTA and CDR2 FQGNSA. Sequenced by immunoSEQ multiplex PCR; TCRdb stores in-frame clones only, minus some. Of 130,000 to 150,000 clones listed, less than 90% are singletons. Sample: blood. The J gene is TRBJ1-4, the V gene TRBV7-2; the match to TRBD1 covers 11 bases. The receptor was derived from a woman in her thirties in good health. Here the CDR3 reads CASSMGQGVEKLFF. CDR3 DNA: TGTGCCAGCAGCATGGGACAGGGGGTGGAAAAACTGTTTTTT.